The T cell receptor beta chain described here comes from a study of blood T cell repertoires in COVID-19 (dated by TCRdb to 2019 to 2021). Some background on the complete study: Collaborator samples came from the United States, Italy and Spain and covered acute and convalescent phases of COVID-19. A de-identified subject ID, COVID-19 status, age in years and sex were almost always included in the sample metadata. The samples were drawn from the first 160 participants of the ongoing ImmuneRACE study and from 1,254 subjects provided by 6 global collaborators. The prospective study material was composed of cDNA or gDNA derived from T cells, B-cell-depleted T cells, or PBMCs. The repertoires were released in a freely available public database intended as a resource for research on the immune response to SARS-CoV-2. Deeply sampled blood TCRbeta repertoires from subjects exposed to, actively infected with, or recovered from COVID-19 were included in the dataset. HLA class I and class II types, where available, came from metadata supplied by the sample provider rather than from assay-based typing. Overall study results and their limits: Clinical and demographic metadata were provided uncurated, with the amount varying by source and participant.

Trimming takes 5 bases from V and 2 bases from J, and the germline ends sit 12 bases apart. Reading the germline V gene (reference sequence) gives CDR1 LGHDT and CDR2 YNNKEL. Taken from cysteine to phenylalanine, the CDR3 has 15 residues. The entry retains the CDR3 DNA only, 45 bases that are in frame from base 1. Remarks on this clone: Its binding antigen is unknown. The record has no base qualities; no much larger clone is one base away.

Whole blood was collected in K2EDTA tubes by collaborating institutions according to the institutions' own protocols. For TCRbeta analysis, collaborators shipped samples in one of three forms: frozen whole blood, isolated PBMCs, or DNA extracted from either of those sample types. TCRbeta CDR3 regions were amplified from genomic DNA by means of the immunoSEQ Assay, a bias-controlled multiplex PCR. In the original analysis: Within the assay, amplification of reference gene primers was used to estimate how many nucleated cells each sample contained. To quantify the absolute abundance of each unique TCRbeta CDR3 rearrangement, sequence reads were collapsed and filtered. For each sample, productive Simpson clonality was calculated by taking the square root of Simpson's diversity index across productive rearrangements. TCRdb limited this immuneACCESS table to in-frame rearrangements with V and J called. A share of clones is missing; checked studies link under half to unresolved V genes, and the rest is unexplained. V, J and clone size are taken as reported in that table, and D and trimming were inferred from the DNA itself. For this sample the table gives about 170,000 clones, of which over 80% were detected only once. The ten biggest clones cover over 3.5% of the sample.

The rearranged chain carries TRBV3-1 (or the pseudogene TRBV3-2) and TRBJ1-4; the D segment could be TRBD1, given 6 matching bases. The sequence derives from a woman in her forties or fifties with acute or convalescent COVID-19. The sample was peripheral blood. At the DNA level, the sequence is TGTGCCAGCAGCTACGGGACAAACACTAATGAAAAACTGTTTTTT. This encodes CASSYGTNTNEKLFF.